These T cell receptor beta chains were read from a single sample in a study of regulatory T cells in long-lasting Graves disease. TCRdb re-called the multiplex PCR reads with MiXCR, one entry per CDR3 protein. The sample lists some 450,000 distinct CDR3 sequences, roughly 15% occurring once. This same sample was also part of a study on T cells in Graves' hyperthyroidism and ophthalmopathy.

This specimen consisted of peripheral blood mononuclear cells (PBMCs), obtained at new diagnosis, from a patient treated with antithyroid drugs. The receptors derive from a woman in her thirties with Graves disease. Both conserved end residues are part of each CDR3. D genes are given only for firm matches. Clone size is given for some rows only: seen once, a few or many times, or a class if the clone is expanded.

V gene: TRBV10-3; clone size: NA; J gene: TRBJ1-5; D gene: NA; CDR3 DNA: TGTGCCATCAGTGACCAGGGACAGCCCCAGCATTTT; CDR3 protein: CAISDQGQPQHF
V gene: TRBV15; clone size: NA; J gene: TRBJ2-7; D gene: NA; CDR3 DNA: TGTGCCACCAGCAGTTATCCCGACTACGAGCAGTACTTC; CDR3 protein: CATSSYPDYEQYF
V gene: TRBV20-1; clone size: many; J gene: TRBJ2-1; D gene: TRBD2; CDR3 DNA: TGCAGTGCTCAGAGGCGGGAGAGCTCCTACAATGAGCAGTTCTTC; CDR3 protein: CSAQRRESSYNEQFF
V gene: TRBV12-3/TRBV12-4; clone size: many; J gene: TRBJ1-2; D gene: NA; CDR3 DNA: TGTGCCAGCAGTCCCAGGGTTGGGTATGGCTACACCTTC; CDR3 protein: CASSPRVGYGYTF
V gene: TRBV11-1; clone size: many; J gene: TRBJ2-7; D gene: TRBD2; CDR3 DNA: TGTGCCAGCAGCTTTGCGGGACTAGAAGGCCAGGGCTCCTACGAGCAGTACTTC; CDR3 protein: CASSFAGLEGQGSYEQYF
V gene: TRBV13; clone size: NA; J gene: TRBJ2-3; D gene: TRBD1; CDR3 DNA: TGTGCCAGCAGCTCCGGACAGGGCTTTTCCACAGATACGCAGTATTTT; CDR3 protein: CASSSGQGFSTDTQYF
V gene: TRBV7-2; clone size: many; J gene: TRBJ1-5; D gene: NA; CDR3 DNA: TGTGCCAGCAGCTTTGGTCACAATCAGCCCCAGCATTTT; CDR3 protein: CASSFGHNQPQHF
V gene: TRBV7-9; clone size: NA; J gene: TRBJ2-1; D gene: NA; CDR3 DNA: TGTGCCAGCAGCTTATCGGTCTCCGCTAGCTCCTACAATGAGCAGTTCTTC; CDR3 protein: CASSLSVSASSYNEQFF
V gene: TRBV11-2; clone size: many; J gene: TRBJ2-7; D gene: TRBD1; CDR3 DNA: TGTGCCAGCAGCTTACACAGGGGGATTTACGAGCAGTACTTC; CDR3 protein: CASSLHRGIYEQYF
V gene: TRBV11-2; clone size: NA; J gene: TRBJ2-3; D gene: NA; CDR3 DNA: TGTGCCAGCAGCTTAGTTGGGACAAGTGTAGATACGCAGTATTTT; CDR3 protein: CASSLVGTSVDTQYF
V gene: TRBV29-1; clone size: many; J gene: TRBJ1-1; D gene: NA; CDR3 DNA: TGCAGCGTTGATAGGGGCCACACCCTGGTCTCTGAAGCTTTCTTT; CDR3 protein: CSVDRGHTLVSEAFF
V gene: TRBV18; clone size: many; J gene: TRBJ1-4; D gene: NA; CDR3 DNA: TGTGCCAGCTCACCCCGGGCCCCTGCGGAAAAACTGTTTTTT; CDR3 protein: CASSPRAPAEKLFF
V gene: TRBV7-9; clone size: few; J gene: TRBJ2-7; D gene: NA; CDR3 DNA: TGTGCCAGCAGCCCCCTCCCAGCCGAGCAGTACTTC; CDR3 protein: CASSPLPAEQYF
V gene: TRBV27; clone size: many; J gene: TRBJ2-7; D gene: NA; CDR3 DNA: TGTGCCAGCAGCGTTGGGTTCTCCTACGAGCAGTACTTC; CDR3 protein: CASSVGFSYEQYF